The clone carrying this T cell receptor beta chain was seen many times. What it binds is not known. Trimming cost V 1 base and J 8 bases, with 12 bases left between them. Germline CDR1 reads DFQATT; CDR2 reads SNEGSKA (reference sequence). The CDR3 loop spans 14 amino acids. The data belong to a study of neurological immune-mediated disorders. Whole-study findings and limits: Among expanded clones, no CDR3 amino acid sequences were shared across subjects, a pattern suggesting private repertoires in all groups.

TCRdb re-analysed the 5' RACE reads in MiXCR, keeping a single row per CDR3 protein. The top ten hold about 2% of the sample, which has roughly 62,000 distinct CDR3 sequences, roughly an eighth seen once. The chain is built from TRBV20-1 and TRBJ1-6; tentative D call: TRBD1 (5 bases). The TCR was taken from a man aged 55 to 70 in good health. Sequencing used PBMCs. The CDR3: CSARVGGGDSPLHF. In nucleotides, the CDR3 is TGCAGTGCTAGAGTTGGGGGGGGAGATTCACCCCTCCACTTT.